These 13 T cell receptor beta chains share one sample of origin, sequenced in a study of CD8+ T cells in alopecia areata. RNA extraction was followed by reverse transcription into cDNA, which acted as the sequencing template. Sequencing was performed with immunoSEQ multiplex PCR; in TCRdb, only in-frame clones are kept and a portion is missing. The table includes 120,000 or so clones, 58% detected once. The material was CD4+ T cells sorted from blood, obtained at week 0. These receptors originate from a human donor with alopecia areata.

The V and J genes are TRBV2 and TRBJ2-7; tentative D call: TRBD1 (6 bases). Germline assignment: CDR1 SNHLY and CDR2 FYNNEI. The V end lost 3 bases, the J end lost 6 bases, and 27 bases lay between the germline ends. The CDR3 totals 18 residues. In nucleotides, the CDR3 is TGTGCCAGCAGTGATGTGGGGGCGGTTGACAGTAAATCGGTCGAGCAGTACTTC. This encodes CASSDVGAVDSKSVEQYF.

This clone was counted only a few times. The CDR3 DNA sequence: TGTGCCAGCACCCCCGGGACAGGGGGCTACGAGCAGTACTTC. Its protein is CASTPGTGGYEQYF. This chain links TRBV7-9 with TRBJ2-7; 11 bases match TRBD1. Trimming removed 7 bases from V and 3 bases from J; junction bases left unmatched: 5. Germline V CDR1 and CDR2: SEHNR, FQNEAQ (reference sequence). The CDR3 runs 14 residues.

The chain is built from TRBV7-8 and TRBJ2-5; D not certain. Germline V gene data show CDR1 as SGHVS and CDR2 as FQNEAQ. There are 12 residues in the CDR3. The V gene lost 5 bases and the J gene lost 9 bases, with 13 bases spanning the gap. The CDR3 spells CASSLVSGAQYF. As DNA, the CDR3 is TGTGCCAGCAGCCTCGTAAGTGGGGCCCAGTACTTC.

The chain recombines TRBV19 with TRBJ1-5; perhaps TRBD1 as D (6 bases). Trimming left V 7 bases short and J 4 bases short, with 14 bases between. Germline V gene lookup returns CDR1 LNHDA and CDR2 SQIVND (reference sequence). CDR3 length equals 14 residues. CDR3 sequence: CASTSTGFNQPQHF. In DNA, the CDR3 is TGTGCCAGTACATCGACAGGCTTTAATCAGCCCCAGCATTTT.

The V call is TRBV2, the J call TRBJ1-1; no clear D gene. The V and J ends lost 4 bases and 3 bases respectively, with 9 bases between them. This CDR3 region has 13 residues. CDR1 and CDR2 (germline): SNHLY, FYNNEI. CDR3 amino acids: CASSVKGDTEAFF. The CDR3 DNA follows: TGTGCCAGCAGTGTGAAGGGAGACACTGAAGCTTTCTTT.

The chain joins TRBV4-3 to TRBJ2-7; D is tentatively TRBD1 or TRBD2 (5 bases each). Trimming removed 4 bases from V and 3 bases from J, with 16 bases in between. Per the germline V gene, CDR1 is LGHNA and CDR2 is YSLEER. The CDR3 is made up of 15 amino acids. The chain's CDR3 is CASSPQPGPYYEQYF. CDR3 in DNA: TGCGCCAGCAGCCCACAACCGGGACCCTACTACGAGCAGTACTTC.

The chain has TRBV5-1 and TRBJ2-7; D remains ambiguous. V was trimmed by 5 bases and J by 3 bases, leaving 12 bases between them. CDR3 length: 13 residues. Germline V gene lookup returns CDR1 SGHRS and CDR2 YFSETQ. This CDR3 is CASRGGNIYEQYF. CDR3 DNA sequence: TGCGCCAGCAGAGGCGGAAATATCTACGAGCAGTACTTC.

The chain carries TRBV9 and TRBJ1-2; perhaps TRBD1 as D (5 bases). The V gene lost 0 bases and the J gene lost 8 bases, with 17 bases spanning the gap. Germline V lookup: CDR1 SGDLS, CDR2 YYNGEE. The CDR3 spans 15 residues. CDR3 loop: CASSVGHGTAGGYTF. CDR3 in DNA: TGTGCCAGCAGCGTAGGGCACGGGACGGCTGGGGGCTACACCTTC.

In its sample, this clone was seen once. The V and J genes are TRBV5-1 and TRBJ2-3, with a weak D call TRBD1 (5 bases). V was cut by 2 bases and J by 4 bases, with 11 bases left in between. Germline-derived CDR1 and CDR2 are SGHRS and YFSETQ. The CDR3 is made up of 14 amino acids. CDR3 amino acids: CASSLAGFPDTQYF. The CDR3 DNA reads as TGCGCCAGCAGCTTAGCAGGGTTCCCAGATACGCAGTATTTT. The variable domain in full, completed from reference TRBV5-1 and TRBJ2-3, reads KAGVTQTPRYLIKTRGQQVTLSCSPISGHRSVSWYQQTPGQGLQFLFEYFSETQRNKGNFPGRFSGRQFSNSRSEMNVSTLELGDSALYLCASSLAGFPDTQYFGPGTRLTVL.

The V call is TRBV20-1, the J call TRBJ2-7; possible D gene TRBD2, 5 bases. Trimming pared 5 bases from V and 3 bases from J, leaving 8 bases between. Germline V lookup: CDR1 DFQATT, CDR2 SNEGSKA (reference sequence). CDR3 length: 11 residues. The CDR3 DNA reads TGCAGTGCTTACGACTACTACGAGCAGTACTTC. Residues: CSAYDYYEQYF.

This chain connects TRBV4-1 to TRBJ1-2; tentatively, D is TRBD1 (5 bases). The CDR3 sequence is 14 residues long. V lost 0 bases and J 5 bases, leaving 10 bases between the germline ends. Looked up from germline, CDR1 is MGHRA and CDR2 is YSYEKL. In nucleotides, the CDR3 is TGCGCCAGCAGCCAAGAGTTGGGACGGTATGGCTACACCTTC. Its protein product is CASSQELGRYGYTF.

CDR3 region: CASSELSEQFF. The CDR3 DNA is TGCGCCAGCAGCGAACTAAGCGAGCAGTTCTTC. This chain connects TRBV5-1 to TRBJ2-1, with D unresolved. The germline V gene has CDR1 SGHRS and CDR2 YFSETQ. The CDR3 loop spans 11 amino acids. Trimming stripped 4 bases from V and 10 bases from J, with 9 bases between.

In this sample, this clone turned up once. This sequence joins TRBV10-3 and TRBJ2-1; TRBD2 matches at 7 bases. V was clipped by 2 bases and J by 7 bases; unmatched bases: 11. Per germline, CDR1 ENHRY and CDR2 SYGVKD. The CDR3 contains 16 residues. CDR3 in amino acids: CAISEVASGNANEQFF. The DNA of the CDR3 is TGTGCCATCAGTGAGGTCGCCAGCGGGAATGCTAATGAGCAGTTCTTC.